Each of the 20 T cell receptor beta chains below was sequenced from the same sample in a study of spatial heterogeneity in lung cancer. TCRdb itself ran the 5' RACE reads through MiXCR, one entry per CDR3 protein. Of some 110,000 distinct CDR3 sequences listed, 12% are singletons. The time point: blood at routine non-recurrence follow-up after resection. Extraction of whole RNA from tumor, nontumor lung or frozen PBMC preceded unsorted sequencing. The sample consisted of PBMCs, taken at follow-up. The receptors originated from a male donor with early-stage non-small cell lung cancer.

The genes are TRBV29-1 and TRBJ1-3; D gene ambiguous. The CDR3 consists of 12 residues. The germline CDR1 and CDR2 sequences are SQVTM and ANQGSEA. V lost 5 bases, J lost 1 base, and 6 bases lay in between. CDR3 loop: CSVSKSGNTIYF. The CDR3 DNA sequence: TGCAGCGTTTCGAAGTCTGGAAACACCATATATTTT.

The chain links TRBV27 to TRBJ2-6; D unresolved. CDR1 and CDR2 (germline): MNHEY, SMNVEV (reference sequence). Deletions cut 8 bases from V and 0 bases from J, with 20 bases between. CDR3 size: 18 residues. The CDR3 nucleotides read TGTGCCAGCCAAACGACGGCGAATCCATTCTCTGGGGCCAACGTCCTGACTTTC. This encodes CASQTTANPFSGANVLTF.

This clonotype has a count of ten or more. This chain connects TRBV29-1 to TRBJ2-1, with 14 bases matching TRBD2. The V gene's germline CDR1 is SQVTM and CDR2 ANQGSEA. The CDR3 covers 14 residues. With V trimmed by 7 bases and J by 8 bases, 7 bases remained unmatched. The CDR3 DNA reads TGCAGCGATGCTGGGACTAGCGGGGGCCATGAGCAGTTCTTC. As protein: CSDAGTSGGHEQFF.

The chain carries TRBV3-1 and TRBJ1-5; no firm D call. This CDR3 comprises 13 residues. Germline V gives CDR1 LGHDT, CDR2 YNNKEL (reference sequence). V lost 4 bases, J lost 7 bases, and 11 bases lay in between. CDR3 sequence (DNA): TGTGCCAGCAGCCTCGCGGGCTTGCAGCCCCAGCATTTT. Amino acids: CASSLAGLQPQHF.

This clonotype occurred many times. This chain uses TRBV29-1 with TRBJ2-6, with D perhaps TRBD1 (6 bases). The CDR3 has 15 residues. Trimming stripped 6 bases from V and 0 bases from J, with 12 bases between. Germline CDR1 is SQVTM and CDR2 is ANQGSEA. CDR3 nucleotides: TGCAGCGTCCGGACAGCAAGCTCTGGGGCCAACGTCCTGACTTTC. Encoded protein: CSVRTASSGANVLTF.

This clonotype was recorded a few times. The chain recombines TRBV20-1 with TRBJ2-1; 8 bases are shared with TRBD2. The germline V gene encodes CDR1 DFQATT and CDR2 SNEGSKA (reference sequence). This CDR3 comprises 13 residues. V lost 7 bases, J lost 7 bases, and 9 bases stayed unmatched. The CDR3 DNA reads TGCAGTGTCCCGGGGGGGCCATGGAATGAGCAGTTCTTC. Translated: CSVPGGPWNEQFF.

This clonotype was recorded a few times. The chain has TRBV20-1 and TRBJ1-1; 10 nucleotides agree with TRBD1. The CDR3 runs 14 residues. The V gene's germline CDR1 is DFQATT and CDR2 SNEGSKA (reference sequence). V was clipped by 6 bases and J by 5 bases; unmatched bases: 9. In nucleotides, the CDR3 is TGCAGTGCCTCCCTCAGACAGGGGGCTACTGAAGCTTTCTTT. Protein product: CSASLRQGATEAFF.

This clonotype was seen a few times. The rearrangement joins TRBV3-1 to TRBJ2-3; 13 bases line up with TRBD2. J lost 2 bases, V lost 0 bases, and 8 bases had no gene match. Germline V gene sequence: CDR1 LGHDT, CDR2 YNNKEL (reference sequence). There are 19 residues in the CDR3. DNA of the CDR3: TGTGCCAGCAGCCAAGATCGGTTGGGACTAGCGGGACCCACAGATACGCAGTATTTT. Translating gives CASSQDRLGLAGPTDTQYF.

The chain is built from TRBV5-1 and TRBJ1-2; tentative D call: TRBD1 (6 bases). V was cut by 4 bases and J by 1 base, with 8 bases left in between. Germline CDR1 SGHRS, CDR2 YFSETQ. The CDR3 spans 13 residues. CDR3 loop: CASSGQFNYGYTF. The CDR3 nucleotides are TGCGCCAGCAGCGGACAGTTTAACTATGGCTACACCTTC.

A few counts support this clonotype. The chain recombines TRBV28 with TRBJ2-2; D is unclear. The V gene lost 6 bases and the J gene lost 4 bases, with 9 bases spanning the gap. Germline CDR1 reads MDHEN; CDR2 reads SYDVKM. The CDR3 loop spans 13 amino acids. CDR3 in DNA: TGTGCCAGCAGGAGGCCGGCCACCGGGGAGCTGTTTTTT. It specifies CASRRPATGELFF.

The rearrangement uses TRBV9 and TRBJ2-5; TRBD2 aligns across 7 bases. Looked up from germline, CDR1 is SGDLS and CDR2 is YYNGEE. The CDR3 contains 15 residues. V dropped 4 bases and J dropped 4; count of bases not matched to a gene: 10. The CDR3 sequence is CASSSRAGSGETQYF. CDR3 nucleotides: TGTGCCAGCAGCTCCCGAGCGGGGTCGGGAGAGACCCAGTACTTC. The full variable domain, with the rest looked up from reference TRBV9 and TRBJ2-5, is DSGVTQTPKHLITATGQRVTLRCSPRSGDLSVYWYQQSLDQGLQFLIQYYNGEERAKGNILERFSAQQFPDLHSELNLSSLELGDSALYFCASSSRAGSGETQYFGPGTRLLVL.

The CDR3 DNA reads TGCAGTGCTAGAGCCCACGGGGGATCCTACGAGCAGTACTTC. Protein sequence: CSARAHGGSYEQYF. V usage is TRBV20-1 and J usage is TRBJ2-7; possibly TRBD2 for D (6 bases). Germline CDR1 is DFQATT and CDR2 is SNEGSKA (reference sequence). Trimming took off 1 base at V and 1 base at J, with 11 bases between the two ends. The CDR3 runs 14 residues.

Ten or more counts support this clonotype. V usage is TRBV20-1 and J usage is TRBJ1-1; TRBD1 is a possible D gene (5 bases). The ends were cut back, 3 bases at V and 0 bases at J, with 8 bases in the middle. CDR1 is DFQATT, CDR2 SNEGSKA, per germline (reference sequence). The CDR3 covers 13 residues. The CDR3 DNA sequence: TGCAGTGCTAGGGACACTATGAACACTGAAGCTTTCTTT. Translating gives CSARDTMNTEAFF.

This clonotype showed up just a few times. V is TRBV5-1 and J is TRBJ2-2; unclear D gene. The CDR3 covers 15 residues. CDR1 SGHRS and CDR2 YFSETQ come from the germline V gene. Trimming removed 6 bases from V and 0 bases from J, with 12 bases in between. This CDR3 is CASNAAHSNTGELFF. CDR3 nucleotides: TGCGCCAGCAATGCGGCGCACTCGAACACCGGGGAGCTGTTTTTT. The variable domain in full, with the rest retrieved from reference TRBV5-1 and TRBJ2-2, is KAGVTQTPRYLIKTRGQQVTLSCSPISGHRSVSWYQQTPGQGLQFLFEYFSETQRNKGNFPGRFSGRQFSNSRSEMNVSTLELGDSALYLCASNAAHSNTGELFFGEGSRLTVL.

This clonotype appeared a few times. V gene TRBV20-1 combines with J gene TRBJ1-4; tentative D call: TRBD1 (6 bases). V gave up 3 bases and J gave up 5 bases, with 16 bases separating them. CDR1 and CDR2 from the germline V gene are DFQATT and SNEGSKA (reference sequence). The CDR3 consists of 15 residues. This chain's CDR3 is CSARDQGRGNEKLFF. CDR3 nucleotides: TGCAGTGCTAGGGACCAGGGGAGGGGGAATGAAAAACTGTTTTTT.

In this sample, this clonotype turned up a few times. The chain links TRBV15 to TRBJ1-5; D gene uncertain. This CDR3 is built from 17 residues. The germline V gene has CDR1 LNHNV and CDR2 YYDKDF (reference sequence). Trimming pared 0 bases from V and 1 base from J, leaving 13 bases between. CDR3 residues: CATSRENPWLSNQPQHF. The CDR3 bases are TGTGCCACCAGCAGAGAAAACCCCTGGTTGAGCAATCAGCCCCAGCATTTT.

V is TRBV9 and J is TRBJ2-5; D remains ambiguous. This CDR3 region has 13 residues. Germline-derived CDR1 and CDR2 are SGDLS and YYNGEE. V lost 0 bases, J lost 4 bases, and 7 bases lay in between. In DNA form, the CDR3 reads TGTGCCAGCAGCGTAGGGATTCGAGAGACCCAGTACTTC. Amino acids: CASSVGIRETQYF.

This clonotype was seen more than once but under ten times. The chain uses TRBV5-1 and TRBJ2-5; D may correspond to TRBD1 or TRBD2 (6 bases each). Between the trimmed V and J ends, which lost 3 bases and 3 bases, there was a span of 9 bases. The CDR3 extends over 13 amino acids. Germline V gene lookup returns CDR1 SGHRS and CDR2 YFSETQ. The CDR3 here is CASSWGAEETQYF. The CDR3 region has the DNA TGCGCCAGCAGCTGGGGGGCTGAAGAGACCCAGTACTTC.

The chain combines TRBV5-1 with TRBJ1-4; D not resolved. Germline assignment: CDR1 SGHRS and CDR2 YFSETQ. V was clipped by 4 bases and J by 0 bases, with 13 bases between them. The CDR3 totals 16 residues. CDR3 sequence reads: CASSPGSGTTNEKLFF. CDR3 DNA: TGCGCCAGCAGCCCCGGTTCGGGAACAACTAATGAAAAACTGTTTTTT.

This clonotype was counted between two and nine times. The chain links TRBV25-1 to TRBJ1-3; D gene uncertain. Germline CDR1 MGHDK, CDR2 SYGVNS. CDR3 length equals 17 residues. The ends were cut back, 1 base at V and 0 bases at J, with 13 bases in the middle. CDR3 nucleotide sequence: TGTGCCAGCAGTGAATCAAAAGGCATCGGCTCTGGAAACACCATATATTTT. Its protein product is CASSESKGIGSGNTIYF.